This paragraph covers one TCR beta chain sequence. Germline CDR1 and CDR2: DFQATT and SNEGSKA (reference sequence). The trim removed 3 bases at V and 7 bases at J, leaving 12 bases unmatched. The CDR3 spans 15 residues. Original methodology: Estimation of nucleated cell counts relied on the amplification of reference gene primers. This table comes from immunoSEQ multiplex PCR, and its TCRdb copy is limited to in-frame clones, with some not included. V, J and clone size reflect that table, while D and trimming were determined from the DNA. Of fewer than 400,000 clones in the sample, more than 85% were seen once. This record comes from a study of blood T cell repertoires in COVID-19. Turning to the study itself: Material from acute and convalescent COVID-19 was sourced from the United States, Italy and Spain. In each case, the material was cDNA or gDNA derived from T cells, B-cell-depleted T cells, or PBMCs.

The TCR originated in a human donor in a cohort sampled during active COVID-19. Sequenced sample: peripheral blood. The chain recombines TRBV20-1 with TRBJ2-1; 7 bases are shared with TRBD2. The CDR3 coding sequence is TGCAGTGCTAGTAGATGGGGGGAGGGCCAAAATGAGCAGTTCTTC. Its protein is CSASRWGEGQNEQFF.